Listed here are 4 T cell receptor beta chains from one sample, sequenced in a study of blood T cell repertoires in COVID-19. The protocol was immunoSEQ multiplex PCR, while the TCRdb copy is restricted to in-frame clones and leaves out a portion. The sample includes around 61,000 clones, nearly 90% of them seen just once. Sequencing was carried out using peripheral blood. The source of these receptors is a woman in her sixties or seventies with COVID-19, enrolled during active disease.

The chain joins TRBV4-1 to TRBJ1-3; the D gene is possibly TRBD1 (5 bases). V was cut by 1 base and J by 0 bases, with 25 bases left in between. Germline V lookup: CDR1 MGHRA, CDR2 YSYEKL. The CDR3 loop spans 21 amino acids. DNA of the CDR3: TGCGCCAGCAGCCAAGGCCCAAACCCGGGACTTTGGGCCCTCTCTGGAAACACCATATATTTT. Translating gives CASSQGPNPGLWALSGNTIYF.

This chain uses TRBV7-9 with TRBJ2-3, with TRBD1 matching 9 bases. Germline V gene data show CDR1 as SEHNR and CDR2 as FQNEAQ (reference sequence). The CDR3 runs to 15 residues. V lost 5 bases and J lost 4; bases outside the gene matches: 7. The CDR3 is CASSPGQGRADTQYF. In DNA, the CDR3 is TGTGCCAGCAGCCCGGGACAGGGTCGGGCAGATACGCAGTATTTT.

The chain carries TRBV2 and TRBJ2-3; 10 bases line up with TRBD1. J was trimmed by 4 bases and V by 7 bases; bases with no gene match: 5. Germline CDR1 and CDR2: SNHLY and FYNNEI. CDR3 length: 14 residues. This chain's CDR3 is CASTRDRGADTQYF. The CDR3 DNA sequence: TGTGCCAGCACTAGGGACAGGGGTGCAGATACGCAGTATTTT.

This chain's CDR3 is CASSSGLFTGELFF. The DNA for the CDR3 is TGTGCCAGCAGCTCGGGACTTTTCACCGGGGAGCTGTTTTTT. The V call is TRBV7-2, the J call TRBJ2-2, with D maybe TRBD2 (6 bases). Trimming cost V 4 bases and J 4 bases, with 10 bases left between them. This CDR3 contains 14 residues. Germline assignment: CDR1 SGHTA and CDR2 FQGNSA. The full variable domain, with the rest looked up from reference TRBV7-2 and TRBJ2-2, is GAGVSQSPSNKVTEKGKDVELRCDPISGHTALYWYRQSLGQGLEFLIYFQGNSAPDKSGLPSDRFSAERTGGSVSTLTIQRTQQEDSAVYLCASSSGLFTGELFFGEGSRLTVL.